Following are 28 T cell receptor beta chains from one sample sequenced in a study of regulatory T cells in long-lasting Graves disease. Assembly of TCR beta libraries relied on iRepertoire HTBI primers together with Arm-PCR of CDR3 regions. TCRdb recomputed calls from the multiplex PCR reads with MiXCR, one row per CDR3 protein. The sample records 300,000 to 400,000 distinct CDR3 sequences, less than 20% being singletons. Time point here: persistent/refractory GD, antithyroid drugs over 5 years with positive TRAb. RNA from PBMCs was the source of the TCR library. The sample was peripheral blood mononuclear cells (PBMCs), taken when the disease was refractory, from a patient treated with antithyroid drugs. All receptors derive from a female donor with Graves disease.

This clonotype showed up just a few times. The V call is TRBV7-6, the J call TRBJ1-4; TRBD1 matches 10 bases. The CDR3 runs to 14 residues. The V gene's germline CDR1 is SGHVS and CDR2 FNYEAQ. The trim removed 5 bases at V and 8 bases at J, leaving 5 bases unmatched. DNA for the CDR3: TGTGCCAGCAGCCAACGGACAGGGGGAGAAAAACTGTTTTTT. It encodes CASSQRTGGEKLFF.

This clonotype was observed at least ten times. The CDR3 protein is CASSQERGQPQHF. DNA of the CDR3: TGTGCCAGCAGCCAAGAGAGGGGTCAGCCCCAGCATTTT. This chain connects TRBV3-1 to TRBJ1-5, with D tentatively TRBD1 (5 bases). The length of the CDR3 is 13 residues. The germline V gene has CDR1 LGHDT and CDR2 YNNKEL (reference sequence). V lost 0 bases and J lost 6, with 6 bases in between.

This clonotype was picked up one time. J is TRBJ1-3 and V is TRBV18, with D unresolved. Germline-derived CDR1 and CDR2 are KGHSH and LQKENI. The CDR3 is 13 amino acids. V was trimmed by 6 bases and J by 7 bases, leaving 13 bases between them. The CDR3 region has the DNA TGTGCCAGCTCCCGAAGAGGGTTCAACACCATATATTTT. It is translated as CASSRRGFNTIYF.

The table lists this clonotype with many counts. This chain links TRBV29-1 with TRBJ2-7; the match to TRBD2 covers 7 bases. This CDR3 region has 14 residues. With 7 bases clipped from V and 3 bases from J, the junction kept 12 bases outside the gene matches. Germline CDR1 and CDR2: SQVTM and ANQGSEA. CDR3 bases: TGCAGCGCATCGACTAGCAGAGCCAACTACGAGCAGTACTTC. Amino acid sequence: CSASTSRANYEQYF.

This clonotype came up many times. The chain employs TRBV2 and TRBJ2-7; D remains unclear. The germline CDR1 and CDR2 sequences are SNHLY and FYNNEI. The CDR3 has 12 residues. The V and J ends lost 1 base and 7 bases respectively, with 8 bases between them. DNA of the CDR3: TGTGCCAGCAGTGAAGGGGTTGGGGAGCAGTACTTC. The encoded protein is CASSEGVGEQYF.

This clonotype was seen more than once but under ten times. The rearrangement uses TRBV7-2 and TRBJ2-7, with 8 nucleotides matching TRBD2. CDR1 SGHTA and CDR2 FQGNSA come from the germline V gene. This CDR3 contains 15 residues. V gave up 5 bases and J gave up 1 base; unmatched junction bases: 7. The CDR3 DNA follows: TGTGCCAGCAGCCCGGGACCGGGGGGGTCCTACGAGCAGTACTTC. It yields the protein CASSPGPGGSYEQYF.

Ten or more counts support this clonotype. The chain combines TRBV7-2 with TRBJ2-6; 7 nucleotides align to TRBD1. The trim removed 3 bases at V and 2 bases at J, leaving 7 bases unmatched. This CDR3 has 17 amino acids. CDR1 is SGHTA and CDR2 is FQGNSA in the germline V gene. The CDR3, as DNA: TGTGCCAGCAGCTTGATTCCGCAGGGGGCTGGGGCCAACGTCCTGACTTTC. It is translated as CASSLIPQGAGANVLTF.

The table lists this clonotype with a few counts. The V and J genes are TRBV30 and TRBJ2-7; 11 bases map to TRBD2. The J segment lost 3 bases and the V segment lost 2 bases, leaving 3 bases of the junction unmatched. Germline assignment: CDR1 GTSNPN and CDR2 SVGIG (reference sequence). The CDR3 is 14 residues long. CDR3 residues: CAWSIAGGIYEQYF. DNA for the CDR3: TGTGCCTGGAGTATAGCGGGAGGGATCTACGAGCAGTACTTC.

The table lists this clonotype with a few counts. This chain uses TRBV4-1 with TRBJ1-1, with a tentative D call TRBD1 (6 bases). CDR3 length: 20 amino acids. Germline values: CDR1 MGHRA, CDR2 YSYEKL. With 2 bases removed from V and 2 bases from J, the gap between germline ends came to 27 bases. CDR3: CASSQRSTFNRATPNTEAFF. The DNA for the CDR3 is TGCGCCAGCAGCCAAAGGTCAACATTCAACAGGGCTACCCCTAACACTGAAGCTTTCTTT.

The chain couples TRBV20-1 to TRBJ2-3; tentatively, D is TRBD2 (6 bases). The CDR3 sequence is 15 residues long. V was clipped by 6 bases and J by 2 bases, with 18 bases between them. Germline lookup yields CDR1 DFQATT and CDR2 SNEGSKA (reference sequence). CDR3 sequence: CSAGRREASTDTQYF. CDR3 sequence (DNA): TGCAGTGCGGGTCGGCGGGAAGCCTCCACAGATACGCAGTATTTT.

This clonotype occurred many times. The genes are TRBV20-1 and TRBJ2-5, with 10 nucleotides matching TRBD2. Germline assignment: CDR1 DFQATT and CDR2 SNEGSKA (reference sequence). The CDR3 has 15 residues. V lost 5 bases, J lost 2 bases, and 8 bases stayed unmatched. CDR3 sequence (DNA): TGCAGTGCTCGAGGACTAGCGGAGCTACAAGAGACCCAGTACTTC. Translating it yields CSARGLAELQETQYF.

This clonotype occurred a few times. The J gene is TRBJ2-3, the V gene TRBV10-3; 15 bases are shared with TRBD2. The end of the DNA fits TRBJ2-5 better, so the J call may be wrong. The CDR3 extends over 16 amino acids. From germline, CDR1 is ENHRY and CDR2 SYGVKD. In nucleotides, the CDR3 is TGTGCCATCAGCCACCTGGGGACTAGCGGGAGGGAGACCCAGTACTTC. Protein product: CAISHLGTSGRETQYF.

About this clonotype: Being one base from a much bigger clone, this may be a read error. The V and J genes are TRBV12-3 or TRBV12-4 and TRBJ1-2; the D is unclear. Trimming stripped 7 bases from V and 4 bases from J, with 16 bases between. The CDR3 runs 14 residues. The CDR3 protein is CASNLARLPYGYTF. The CDR3 nucleotides are TGTGCCAGCAATTTGGCCAGACTCCCCTATGGCTACACCTTC.

This chain connects TRBV5-1 to TRBJ2-6; D uncertain. The CDR3 sequence is 17 residues long. The germline gives CDR1 SGHRS, CDR2 YFSETQ. V shed 1 base and J shed 0 bases, with 11 bases lying between them. The CDR3 nucleotides read TGCGCCAGCAGCTTGCCGGTAGTCGGCTCTGGGGCCAACGTCCTGACTTTC. Its translation is CASSLPVVGSGANVLTF.

This clonotype was recorded many times. In DNA, the CDR3 is TGTGCCACCGGGAGTCTCCAGGGTAATGAAAAACTGTTTTTT. This translates into CATGSLQGNEKLFF. This rearrangement joins TRBV7-9 to TRBJ1-4; D perhaps matches TRBD1 (5 bases). The CDR3 length is 14 residues. Germline CDR1 is SEHNR and CDR2 is FQNEAQ (reference sequence). V gave up 10 bases and J gave up 4 bases, with 16 bases separating them.

The chain has TRBV20-1 and TRBJ1-1; D not resolved. With 0 bases removed from V and 8 bases from J, the gap between germline ends came to 10 bases. CDR3 length: 12 residues. Germline values: CDR1 DFQATT, CDR2 SNEGSKA (reference sequence). CDR3 loop: CSARDWRAEAFF. Written as DNA, the CDR3 is TGCAGTGCTAGAGATTGGAGGGCCGAAGCTTTCTTT.

This clonotype was counted between two and nine times. V is TRBV5-1 and J is TRBJ1-1, with D possibly being TRBD1 (6 bases). Germline CDR1 is SGHRS and CDR2 is YFSETQ. V was shortened by 4 bases and J by 0 bases, with 16 bases between the two germline ends. The CDR3 has 16 residues. The DNA for the CDR3 is TGCGCCAGCAGCCAGACGAGGACAGCAATGAACACTGAAGCTTTCTTT. Its protein product is CASSQTRTAMNTEAFF. Full variable domain (remainder filled in from reference TRBV5-1 and TRBJ1-1): KAGVTQTPRYLIKTRGQQVTLSCSPISGHRSVSWYQQTPGQGLQFLFEYFSETQRNKGNFPGRFSGRQFSNSRSEMNVSTLELGDSALYLCASSQTRTAMNTEAFFGQGTRLTVV.

The table lists this clonotype with many counts. The chain carries TRBV5-1 and TRBJ1-2, with D unresolved. Trimming removed 0 bases from V and 0 bases from J, with 6 bases in between. Germline CDR1 is SGHRS and CDR2 is YFSETQ. CDR3 length: 14 residues. Here the CDR3 reads CASSLAHANYGYTF. The CDR3 coding sequence is TGCGCCAGCAGCTTGGCCCACGCTAACTATGGCTACACCTTC.

The table lists this clonotype with a few counts. The V and J genes are TRBV18 and TRBJ2-7; 10 bases map to TRBD2. This CDR3 comprises 15 residues. CDR1 and CDR2 (germline): KGHSH, LQKENI. The ends lost 6 bases at V and 3 bases at J; junction bases unmatched: 8. The CDR3 coding sequence is TGTGCCAGCTCCCAACTAGCGGGGTCTTACTACGAGCAGTACTTC. Encoded protein: CASSQLAGSYYEQYF.

A few counts support this clonotype. V usage is TRBV6-1 and J usage is TRBJ1-1; 8 nucleotides align to TRBD1. The CDR3 has 17 residues. The V and J ends lost 8 bases and 0 bases, in that order; junction bases with no gene match: 14. Germline CDR1 and CDR2: MNHNS and SASEGT. As DNA, the CDR3 is TGTGCCAGCGGAACGGACAGGGCGACCAACATGAACACTGAAGCTTTCTTT. This gives the protein CASGTDRATNMNTEAFF.

This chain uses TRBV7-9 with TRBJ2-2; tentatively, D is TRBD1 or TRBD2 (5 bases each). The CDR3 runs 17 residues. The germline V gene encodes CDR1 SEHNR and CDR2 FQNEAQ (reference sequence). V lost 5 bases and J 0 bases, leaving 16 bases between the germline ends. The CDR3 is CASSLTGTLANTGELFF. As DNA, the CDR3 is TGTGCCAGCAGCCTAACCGGGACCCTCGCGAACACCGGGGAGCTGTTTTTT.

The chain joins TRBV20-1 to TRBJ2-5, with 11 bases lining up with TRBD2. Germline CDR1 is DFQATT and CDR2 is SNEGSKA (reference sequence). Losses at the gene ends were 1 base for V and 7 bases for J; bases not matched to a gene: 5. The CDR3 covers 14 residues. DNA of the CDR3: TGCAGTGCTAGAGTAGCGGGGGGGCCGGGGACCCAGTACTTC. Its translation: CSARVAGGPGTQYF.

This clonotype was seen more than once but under ten times. The chain carries TRBV19 and TRBJ1-2; 7 bases match TRBD1. Trimming cost V 8 bases and J 6 bases; bases outside gene matches: 6. The CDR3 spans 12 residues. CDR1 and CDR2 (germline): LNHDA, SQIVND (reference sequence). In nucleotides, the CDR3 is TGTGCCAGTCGTAGCAGGGGGAATGGCTACACCTTC. This codes for CASRSRGNGYTF.

For this clonotype: A much larger clone differs by one base, so this may be a read error. This sequence joins TRBV12-3 or TRBV12-4 and TRBJ1-5; possible D gene TRBD1, 6 bases. V dropped 4 bases and J dropped 0 bases, with 7 bases sitting between them. The CDR3 is 14 residues long. CDR3 sequence reads: CASSYRVSNQPQHF. The CDR3 DNA follows: TGTGCCAGCAGTTACAGGGTTAGCAATCAGCCCCAGCATTTT.

The chain links TRBV25-1 to TRBJ1-2; TRBD1 might be the D (6 bases). Looked up from germline, CDR1 is MGHDK and CDR2 is SYGVNS. Trimming shortened V by 8 bases and J by 4 bases, and 17 bases separated the two germline ends. This CDR3 is 14 amino acids long. CDR3: CASASEGGIYGYTF. CDR3 DNA sequence: TGTGCCAGCGCCTCGGAGGGGGGGATCTATGGCTACACCTTC.

This clonotype has a count of ten or more. This chain connects TRBV7-2 to TRBJ1-3, with a possible D match to TRBD1 (5 bases). The V end was cut by 5 bases, the J end by 2 bases, with 13 bases between. Germline lookup yields CDR1 SGHTA and CDR2 FQGNSA. This CDR3 is 15 amino acids long. CDR3 sequence: CASSPAQVTGNTIYF. The CDR3 DNA reads TGTGCCAGCAGCCCGGCACAGGTTACTGGAAACACCATATATTTT. Using reference TRBV7-2 and TRBJ1-3 for the parts outside the CDR3, the full variable domain is GAGVSQSPSNKVTEKGKDVELRCDPISGHTALYWYRQSLGQGLEFLIYFQGNSAPDKSGLPSDRFSAERTGGSVSTLTIQRTQQEDSAVYLCASSPAQVTGNTIYFGEGSWLTVV.

This clonotype was seen a handful of times. This chain connects TRBV14 to TRBJ1-1; 11 bases line up with TRBD1. The V and J ends lost 0 bases and 3 bases, in that order; junction bases with no gene match: 9. The length of the CDR3 is 18 residues. Germline values: CDR1 SGHDN, CDR2 FVKESK. The CDR3 bases are TGTGCCAGCAGCCAAGAGGACAGGGGGCGTCCGGGGGACACTGAAGCTTTCTTT. This codes for CASSQEDRGRPGDTEAFF.

The table lists this clonotype with many counts. Sequence at one end of the junction differs from germline and may be a read error. The rearrangement joins TRBV11-2 to TRBJ1-1; D may be TRBD1 (6 bases). The germline V gene encodes CDR1 SGHAT and CDR2 FQNNGV. CDR3 length: 16 amino acids. CDR3 DNA: TGTGCCAGTAGCTTAGAGGGGGGGGGCGTAGGCACTGAAGCTTTCTTT. Protein sequence: CASSLEGGGVGTEAFF.